This is a list of T cell receptor beta chains from one sample in a study of T cell changes during pregnancy in multiple sclerosis. Assay used: immunoSEQ multiplex PCR; TCRdb lists only in-frame clones, some missing. The sample carries tens of thousands of clones, 92% recorded once. The material sequenced was peripheral blood, taken in the first trimester of pregnancy. These receptors were taken from a female donor in good health, enrolled as a control in a pregnancy study. CDR3s include the opening cysteine and the closing phenylalanine or tryptophan. A D gene is named only where the DNA matches it firmly. Size values are once, few and many counts, or a class for expanded clones, and some rows have none.

CDR3 DNA	CDR3 protein	D gene	clone size	V gene	J gene
TGTGCCAGCAGTGAAGGAACTCGTGAGTACGAGCAGTACTTC	CASSEGTREYEQYF	-	-	TRBV2	TRBJ2-7
TGCGCCAGCAGTTTCGACCCCGCAGGGAACACCGGGGAGCTGTTTTTT	CASSFDPAGNTGELFF	-	-	TRBV5-1	TRBJ2-2
TGTGCCAGCACCTACGGGGCAGGACTATACAATGAGCAGTTCTTC	CASTYGAGLYNEQFF	-	-	TRBV27	TRBJ2-1
TGTGCCAGTAGTATAGGGGGGACTGTTGATCAGCCCCAGCATTTT	CASSIGGTVDQPQHF	-	-	TRBV19	TRBJ1-5
TGTGCCAGCAGCACCGGGACAGGGGATGTCGAGCAGTACTTC	CASSTGTGDVEQYF	TRBD1	once	TRBV5-5	TRBJ2-7
TGCGCCAGCAGCCAATGGACAGGGGGCACCGAAGCTTTCTTT	CASSQWTGGTEAFF	TRBD1	-	TRBV4-1	TRBJ1-1
TGTGCCAGCTCACCGGGACTAGCGGGAGTGGGCCAAGAGACCCAGTACTTC	CASSPGLAGVGQETQYF	TRBD2	-	TRBV18	TRBJ2-5
TGTGCCAGCAGCAAAGAGGGGAGGGCCGGGGAGCTGTTTTTT	CASSKEGRAGELFF	-	-	TRBV21-1	TRBJ2-2
TGTGCCAGCAGCAAAGTGCTGGGACAGGGGGCGTTCCCTAGCAATCAGCCCCAGCATTTT	CASSKVLGQGAFPSNQPQHF	-	-	TRBV21-1	TRBJ1-5
TGCGCCAGCAGCTTGGCCACACAGGGTGGAGATACGCAGTATTTT	CASSLATQGGDTQYF	-	-	TRBV5-1	TRBJ2-3
TGTGCCAGCAGCCCGGTGTCTGGGGCCAACGTCCTGACTTTC	CASSPVSGANVLTF	-	-	TRBV7-8	TRBJ2-6
TGTGCCAGCAGCTTAGACGGTGAGCAGTTCTTC	CASSLDGEQFF	-	once	TRBV7-9	TRBJ2-1
TGCGCCAGCACCCGGCGGGGGGGTGGGGAGCAGTACTTC	CASTRRGGGEQYF	TRBD2	-	TRBV5-1	TRBJ2-7
TGTGCCAGCCGGGCCCTCGGGATCAATCAGCCCCAGCATTTT	CASRALGINQPQHF	-	-	TRBV28	TRBJ1-5
TGTGCCAGCAGTGAATTCCTGGGCTACACCTTC	CASSEFLGYTF	-	few	TRBV6-1	TRBJ1-2
TGTGCCAGCAGCCTACAGGGCTACGAGCAGTACTTC	CASSLQGYEQYF	-	-	TRBV7-9	TRBJ2-7
TGTGCCAGCAGTCCTCATTCAGGGACTAATGAAAAACTGTTTTTT	CASSPHSGTNEKLFF	-	-	TRBV27	TRBJ1-4
TGTGCCAGCAGTTTAAGCCTGACAGGGGCCAGCTCCTACGAGCAGTACTTC	CASSLSLTGASSYEQYF	TRBD1	-	TRBV28	TRBJ2-7
TGTGCCAGCCAGGGTTACAATTCACCCCTCCACTTT	CASQGYNSPLHF	-	-	TRBV27	TRBJ1-6
TGTGCCAGCAGTGCCGGGACAGGGGACTATCAGCCCCAGCATTTT	CASSAGTGDYQPQHF	TRBD1	-	TRBV25-1	TRBJ1-5
TGTGCCAGCAGTTTCGAGGGGGGACAGCCCGGAAACACCATATATTTT	CASSFEGGQPGNTIYF	TRBD1	-	TRBV7-8	TRBJ1-3
TGTGCCAGCAGTACTCCCGGGACTAGCATCGAGACCCAGTACTTC	CASSTPGTSIETQYF	TRBD2	once	TRBV27	TRBJ2-5
TGCGCCAGCAGCTTACTAGCGGGAGTTTATTATGAGCAGTTCTTC	CASSLLAGVYYEQFF	TRBD2	-	TRBV5-1	TRBJ2-1
TGTGCCAGCAGCTTGGCAGGGATTGAAGCTTTCTTT	CASSLAGIEAFF	-	-	TRBV5-6	TRBJ1-1
TGTGCCAGCAGCTTAGGAACAGGGAGTGGCAATCAGCCCCAGCATTTT	CASSLGTGSGNQPQHF	-	-	TRBV11-2	TRBJ1-5
TGTGCCAGCAGTTTCACCGGGGAGAGCGAGCAGTTCTTC	CASSFTGESEQFF	-	once	TRBV6-4	TRBJ2-1
TGCGCCAGCAGCCAAGAACCGGGACAGGGCGGACAGCCCCAGCATTTT	CASSQEPGQGGQPQHF	TRBD1	few	TRBV4-1	TRBJ1-5
TGTGCCAGCTCAAGACTAGCGGTGGAAGATACGCAGTATTTT	CASSRLAVEDTQYF	TRBD2	-	TRBV18	TRBJ2-3
TGCGCCAGCAGCTTGGAAGGGCAGGGTCTCACCGGGGAGCTGTTTTTT	CASSLEGQGLTGELFF	-	-	TRBV5-1	TRBJ2-2
TGTGCCAGCAGCTCTAGCAGGCAAGAGACCCAGTACTTC	CASSSSRQETQYF	-	-	TRBV7-2	TRBJ2-5
TGTGCCAGCAGCTTAGTTCGGTCCCGCCCAGATACGCAGTATTTT	CASSLVRSRPDTQYF	-	once	TRBV7-6	TRBJ2-3
TGTGCCAGCAGTTCACTTGGCAGGGACTATGGCTACACCTTC	CASSSLGRDYGYTF	-	-	TRBV28	TRBJ1-2
TGTGCCAGCAGCTTATCGAGGAGTACAGATACGCAGTATTTT	CASSLSRSTDTQYF	-	-	TRBV11-3	TRBJ2-3
TGTGCCAGCGGAGTCAGCTCTGGGGCCAACGTCCTGACTTTC	CASGVSSGANVLTF	-	-	TRBV6-6	TRBJ2-6
TGCGCCAGCAGCTTGGCCCCGACAGGGGGCACAGATACGCAGTATTTT	CASSLAPTGGTDTQYF	TRBD1	-	TRBV5-1	TRBJ2-3
TGTGCCAGCAGCTGGTTCGGAGGAGGGAGGAACGAGCAGTACTTC	CASSWFGGGRNEQYF	-	-	TRBV7-8	TRBJ2-7
TGTGCCAGCAGCTTCGACAGAGCCTACGAGCAGTACTTC	CASSFDRAYEQYF	-	-	TRBV7-9	TRBJ2-7
TGTGCCAGCAGCTTGTCAGGGGCACGGGGCTACACCTTC	CASSLSGARGYTF	-	few	TRBV5-4	TRBJ1-2
TGTGCCAGCAGCTCGGGACTAGCGGGACGGGAGACCCAGTACTTC	CASSSGLAGRETQYF	TRBD2	once	TRBV5-8	TRBJ2-5
TGTGCCAGCAGCTTAATCGGACAGGGAAGCCAAGAGACCCAGTACTTC	CASSLIGQGSQETQYF	TRBD1	once	TRBV7-9	TRBJ2-5
TGCGCCAGCGGGATGGGGGACAGGGGTTTTTACAATGAGCAGTTCTTC	CASGMGDRGFYNEQFF	TRBD1	-	TRBV5-1	TRBJ2-1
TGTGCCAGCAGCTTCCCCGGGACAGGAAGCGAGCAGTTCTTC	CASSFPGTGSEQFF	TRBD1	-	TRBV7-9	TRBJ2-1
TGTGCCAGCATTGACACGAGCTCCTACAATGAGCAGTTCTTC	CASIDTSSYNEQFF	-	few	TRBV6-4	TRBJ2-1
TGTGCCAGTAGTACGACACGGGGGGACGGACGTGCTACCGGCTACACCTTC	CASSTTRGDGRATGYTF	-	-	TRBV19	TRBJ1-2
TGCGCCAGCAGCTTGGCGGGACAGGGAATGAGTGAGCAGTTCTTC	CASSLAGQGMSEQFF	TRBD1	-	TRBV5-1	TRBJ2-1
TGCGCCAGCAGCCTGATGGGACAGGGCGGAGAGAATGAGCAGTTCTTC	CASSLMGQGGENEQFF	TRBD1	-	TRBV5-1	TRBJ2-1
TGTGCCAGCAGCCCAGCGGGGTCGAATGAGCAGTACTTC	CASSPAGSNEQYF	TRBD2	-	TRBV6-6	TRBJ2-7
TGTGCCAGCAGCTTAGGGACAGCGCATGGAAACACCATATATTTT	CASSLGTAHGNTIYF	TRBD1	-	TRBV5-6	TRBJ1-3
TGTGCCACCTCATCGGGAACTAATGAAAAACTGTTTTTT	CATSSGTNEKLFF	-	-	TRBV5-5	TRBJ1-4
TGTGCCAGTAGCCCTGCGGGCGTCGGCAATCAGCCCCAGCATTTT	CASSPAGVGNQPQHF	-	-	TRBV19	TRBJ1-5
TGTGCCAGTAGTATAGAGCAACGGGGTCAGCCCCAGCATTTT	CASSIEQRGQPQHF	-	-	TRBV19	TRBJ1-5